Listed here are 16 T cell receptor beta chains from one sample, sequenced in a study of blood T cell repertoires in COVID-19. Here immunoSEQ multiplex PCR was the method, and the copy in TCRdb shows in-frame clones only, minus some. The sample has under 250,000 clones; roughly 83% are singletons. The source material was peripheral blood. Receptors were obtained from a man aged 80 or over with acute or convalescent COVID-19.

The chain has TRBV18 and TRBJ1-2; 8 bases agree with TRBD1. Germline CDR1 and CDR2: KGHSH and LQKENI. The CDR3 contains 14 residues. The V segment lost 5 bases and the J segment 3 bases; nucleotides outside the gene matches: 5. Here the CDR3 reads CASSSQGADYGYTF. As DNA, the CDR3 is TGTGCCAGCTCATCCCAGGGGGCGGACTATGGCTACACCTTC.

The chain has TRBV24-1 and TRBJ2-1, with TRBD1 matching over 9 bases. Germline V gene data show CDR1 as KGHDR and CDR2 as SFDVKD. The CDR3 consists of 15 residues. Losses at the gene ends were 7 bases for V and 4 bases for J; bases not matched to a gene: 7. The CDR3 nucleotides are TGTGCCACCAGGGGACAGGGAAGGCTTTACAATGAGCAGTTCTTC. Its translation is CATRGQGRLYNEQFF.

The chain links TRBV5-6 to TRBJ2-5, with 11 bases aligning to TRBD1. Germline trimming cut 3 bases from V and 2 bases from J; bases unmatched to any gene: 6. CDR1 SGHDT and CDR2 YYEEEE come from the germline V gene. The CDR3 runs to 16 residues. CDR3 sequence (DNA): TGTGCCAGCAGCTACCCCGGGACAGGGGGTCAAGAGACCCAGTACTTC. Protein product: CASSYPGTGGQETQYF.

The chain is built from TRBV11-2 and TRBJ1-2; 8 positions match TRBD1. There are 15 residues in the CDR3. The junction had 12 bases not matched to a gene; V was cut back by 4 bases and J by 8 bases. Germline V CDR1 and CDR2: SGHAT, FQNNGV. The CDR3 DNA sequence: TGTGCCAGCAGCTATACTGGCAGGGGGCCGAAAGGCTACACCTTC. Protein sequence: CASSYTGRGPKGYTF.

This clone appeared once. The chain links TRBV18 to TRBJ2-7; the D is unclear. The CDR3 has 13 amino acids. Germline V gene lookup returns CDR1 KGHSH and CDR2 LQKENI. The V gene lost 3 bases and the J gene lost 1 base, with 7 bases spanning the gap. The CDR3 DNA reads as TGTGCCAGCTCACCCTCCCAGTCCTACGAGCAGTACTTC. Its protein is CASSPSQSYEQYF.

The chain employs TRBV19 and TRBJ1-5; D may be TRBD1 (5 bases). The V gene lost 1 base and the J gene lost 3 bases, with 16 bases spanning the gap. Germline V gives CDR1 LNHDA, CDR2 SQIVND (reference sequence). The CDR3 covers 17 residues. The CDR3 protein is CASSIGPQGWNNQPQHF. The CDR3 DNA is TGTGCCAGTAGTATAGGGCCCCAGGGTTGGAACAATCAGCCCCAGCATTTT.

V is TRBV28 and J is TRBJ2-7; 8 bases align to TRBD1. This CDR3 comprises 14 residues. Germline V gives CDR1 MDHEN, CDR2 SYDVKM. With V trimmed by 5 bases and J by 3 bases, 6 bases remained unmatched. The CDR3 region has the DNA TGTGCCAGCAGTCCCCCAGGGGGCGTCTACGAGCAGTACTTC. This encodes CASSPPGGVYEQYF.

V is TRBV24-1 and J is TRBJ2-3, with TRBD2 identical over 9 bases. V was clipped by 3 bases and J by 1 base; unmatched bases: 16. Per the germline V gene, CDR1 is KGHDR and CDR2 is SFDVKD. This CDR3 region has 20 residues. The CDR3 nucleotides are TGTGCCACCAGTGATGGGACTAGCAGCCGGTGGGGGTTGGGCACAGATACGCAGTATTTT. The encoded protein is CATSDGTSSRWGLGTDTQYF.

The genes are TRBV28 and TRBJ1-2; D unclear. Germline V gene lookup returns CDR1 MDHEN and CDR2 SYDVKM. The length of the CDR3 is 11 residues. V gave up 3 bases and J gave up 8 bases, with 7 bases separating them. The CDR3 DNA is TGTGCCAGCAGTTTGGCACGAGGCTACACCTTC. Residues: CASSLARGYTF.

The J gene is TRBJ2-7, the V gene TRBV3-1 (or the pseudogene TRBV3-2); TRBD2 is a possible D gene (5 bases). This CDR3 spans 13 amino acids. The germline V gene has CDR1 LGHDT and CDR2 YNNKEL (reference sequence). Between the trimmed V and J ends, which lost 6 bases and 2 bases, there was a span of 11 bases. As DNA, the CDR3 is TGTGCCAGCAGTAAAAGCGGTACCTACGAGCAGTACTTC. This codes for CASSKSGTYEQYF.

The CDR3 here is CASSDRDRGNYGYTF. The DNA of the CDR3 is TGCGCCAGCAGCGACCGGGACAGGGGTAACTATGGCTACACCTTC. The rearrangement joins TRBV5-1 to TRBJ1-2; TRBD1 agrees at 10 bases. The CDR3 runs to 15 residues. Per germline, CDR1 SGHRS and CDR2 YFSETQ. V dropped 4 bases and J dropped 1; count of bases not matched to a gene: 4.

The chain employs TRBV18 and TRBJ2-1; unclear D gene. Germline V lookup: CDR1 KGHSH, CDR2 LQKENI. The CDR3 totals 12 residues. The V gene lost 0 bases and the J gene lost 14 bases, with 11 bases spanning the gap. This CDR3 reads CASSPPGPGKFF. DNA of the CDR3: TGTGCCAGCTCACCACCGGGCCCAGGAAAGTTCTTC.

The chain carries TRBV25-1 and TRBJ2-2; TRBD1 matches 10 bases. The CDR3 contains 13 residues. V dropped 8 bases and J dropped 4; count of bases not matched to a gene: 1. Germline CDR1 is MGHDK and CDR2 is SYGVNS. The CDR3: CASRQGATGELFF. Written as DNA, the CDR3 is TGTGCCAGCCGACAGGGGGCCACCGGGGAGCTGTTTTTT.

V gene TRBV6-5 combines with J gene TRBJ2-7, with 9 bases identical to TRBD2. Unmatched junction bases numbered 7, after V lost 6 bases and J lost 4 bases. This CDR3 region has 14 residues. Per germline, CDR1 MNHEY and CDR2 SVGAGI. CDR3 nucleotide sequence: TGTGCCAGCAGGAAGACTAGCGGCCCGTACGAGCAGTACTTC. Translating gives CASRKTSGPYEQYF.

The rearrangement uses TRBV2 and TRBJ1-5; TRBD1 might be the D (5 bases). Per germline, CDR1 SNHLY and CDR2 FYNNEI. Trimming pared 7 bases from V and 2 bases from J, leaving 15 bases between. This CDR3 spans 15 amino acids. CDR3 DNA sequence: TGTGCCAGCATTTCAGGGATAGGGCGCAATCAGCCCCAGCATTTT. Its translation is CASISGIGRNQPQHF.

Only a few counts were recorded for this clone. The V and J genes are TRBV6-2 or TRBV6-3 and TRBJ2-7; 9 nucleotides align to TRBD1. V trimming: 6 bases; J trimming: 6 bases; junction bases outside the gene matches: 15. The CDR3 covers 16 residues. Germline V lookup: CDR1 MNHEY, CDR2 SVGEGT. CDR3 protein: CASSPIIGQGISEQYF. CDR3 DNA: TGTGCCAGCAGCCCTATAATAGGACAGGGGATCTCCGAGCAGTACTTC.